This TCR beta chain is drawn from a study of cytomegalovirus exposure and HLA in healthy donors. This clone was observed a few times. One end of the junction does not line up with germline, which may come from a read error. The CDR3 is 13 amino acids. In germline, CDR1 is SEHNR, CDR2 FQNEAQ (reference sequence). Researchers ran the PCR with 60 Vbeta and 13 Jbeta primers. Measured with immunoSEQ multiplex PCR; TCRdb has only the in-frame clones, and not every one. There are about 130,000 clones in the sample; about 73% occur only once, and more than 2% lies in the top ten. The sample was PBMCs. This receptor was taken from a woman in her 40s in good health and CMV-seropositive. The rearrangement uses TRBV7-9 and TRBJ2-1; 9 bases agree with TRBD1. The CDR3: CASSLARTGEPFF. In nucleotides, the CDR3 is TGTGCCAGCAGCTTAGCGCGGACAGGGGAGCCGTTCTTC.